This entry lists 4 T cell receptor beta chains sequenced from one sample in a study of radiotherapy plus CTLA-4 blockade in lung cancer. TCRdb's copy holds only in-frame clones and misses some; the assay was immunoSEQ multiplex PCR. Of about 85,000 clones detected, around 87% appear once; the ten largest clones hold about 2%. The sequences come from peripheral blood, collected from a patient treated with radiotherapy plus ipilimumab. The receptors shown here come from a human donor with non-small cell lung cancer who had a partial response to radiotherapy plus ipilimumab.

V is TRBV7-9 and J is TRBJ2-5, with no clear D. V was pared by 1 base and J by 4 bases, with 10 bases between. Germline values: CDR1 SEHNR, CDR2 FQNEAQ (reference sequence). The CDR3 consists of 14 residues. CDR3 region: CASSLVGAPETQYF. DNA of the CDR3: TGTGCCAGCAGCTTAGTCGGAGCCCCAGAGACCCAGTACTTC.

V usage is TRBV6-5 and J usage is TRBJ2-1; D might be TRBD1 (5 bases). The CDR3 totals 15 residues. V shed 6 bases and J shed 0 bases, with 12 bases lying between them. In germline, CDR1 is MNHEY, CDR2 SVGAGI. CDR3 amino acids: CASSLQGSSYNEQFF. The CDR3 nucleotides read TGTGCCAGCAGCCTTCAGGGCTCCTCCTACAATGAGCAGTTCTTC.

The genes are TRBV28 and TRBJ1-2; D might be TRBD1 (5 bases). Germline V gene data show CDR1 as MDHEN and CDR2 as SYDVKM. V was shortened by 4 bases and J by 3 bases, with 9 bases between the two germline ends. The CDR3 covers 13 residues. The CDR3 reads CASSSGGYYGYTF. For the CDR3, the DNA is TGTGCCAGCAGTTCGGGGGGATACTATGGCTACACCTTC.

Written as DNA, the CDR3 is TGTGCCTGGAGTGCCCAGGGGTTATCCTACGAGCAGTACTTC. The encoded protein is CAWSAQGLSYEQYF. This rearrangement joins TRBV30 to TRBJ2-7; possibly TRBD1 for D (6 bases). The ends were cut back, 1 base at V and 1 base at J, with 11 bases in the middle. The CDR3 consists of 14 residues. CDR1 and CDR2 (germline): GTSNPN, SVGIG (reference sequence). Full variable domain (rest looked up from reference TRBV30 and TRBJ2-7): SQTIHQWPATLVQPVGSPLSLECTVEGTSNPNLYWYRQAAGRGLQLLFYSVGIGQISSEVPQNLSASRPQDRQFILSSKKLLLSDSGFYLCAWSAQGLSYEQYFGPGTRLTVT.